This T cell receptor (beta chain) was sequenced during a study of CD8 T cells in Susac syndrome. A quantity of about 0.45 to 1 ug RNA underwent reverse transcription using random hexamers. The amplification used immunoSEQ multiplex PCR on TCR beta CDR3; it spanned 54 Vbeta and 13 Jbeta. Via MiXCR, TCRdb re-called the immunoSEQ multiplex PCR reads, giving one row per CDR3 protein. This table holds some 200,000 distinct CDR3 sequences, nearly 95% found once. The ends were cut back, 3 bases at V and 7 bases at J, with 18 bases in the middle. Looked up from germline, CDR1 is SQVTM and CDR2 is ANQGSEA. This CDR3 comprises 14 residues. TCR beta was sequenced from blood CD8+ and CD4+ T cells. The CD8+ and CD4+ T cells were negatively isolated, with the TEMRA cells enriched by FACS.

Sequencing input: CD4+ T cells from PBMCs. J is TRBJ2-5 and V is TRBV29-1; D is unclear. The clonotype originates from a human donor with multiple sclerosis. The CDR3 protein is CSVDRGVGQMTQYF. DNA of the CDR3: TGCAGCGTTGACCGAGGAGTGGGCCAGATGACCCAGTACTTC.